The present T cell receptor beta chain was sequenced within a study of cytomegalovirus exposure and HLA in healthy donors. Study results and caveats: Prediction of most subjects' HLA-A and HLA-B alleles by TCR beta sequences was reportedly accurate. Presence/absence analyses supposed approximately even sequencing depth among donors.

PCR used 60 Vbeta primers and 13 Jbeta primers. Here immunoSEQ multiplex PCR was the method, and the copy in TCRdb shows in-frame clones only, minus some. The repertoire holds around 170,000 clones, roughly 80% seen once, with more than 6% in the top ten. Of note for this clone: Its antigen is as yet unknown.

V lost 0 bases and J lost 8, with 6 bases in between. This CDR3 is 13 amino acids long. From germline, CDR1 is SGHNT and CDR2 YYREEE (reference sequence). The rearrangement uses TRBV5-4 and TRBJ1-6, with D possibly TRBD1 on 5 matching bases. The specimen sequenced was PBMCs. This sequence originates from a middle-aged man in good health and CMV-seropositive. The CDR3 region has the DNA TGTGCCAGCAGCTTGGTAGGGGATTCACCCCTCCACTTT. Protein: CASSLVGDSPLHF.